This TCR beta chain was sequenced for a study of blood T cell repertoires in COVID-19. Participants, roughly 18 to 90 years old, spanned fewer than 30 US areas. Participant-reported clinical history was the basis for cohort assignment. Cohort 3 recovered donors had two negative PCRs, clearance, or symptom resolution. This clone is a singleton in its sample. Method: immunoSEQ multiplex PCR; TCRdb's copy keeps in-frame clones and lacks some. The data show under 350,000 clones, 86% seen once. J lost 5 bases, V lost 4 bases, and 6 bases had no gene match. Germline loops: CDR1 SGHTA, CDR2 FQGNSA. There are 15 residues in the CDR3.

The V and J genes are TRBV7-2 and TRBJ2-1, with 9 bases matching TRBD2. The specimen was PBMCs or T cells enriched from blood (not recorded which). This TCR was recovered from a man aged 30-40 years who had recovered from COVID-19. The CDR3 DNA sequence: TGTGCCAGCAGCTCTCGGCTAGCGGGGCACAATGAGCAGTTCTTC. This encodes CASSSRLAGHNEQFF.